This T cell receptor (beta chain) was documented in a study of Ad26.COV2.S vaccination and SARS-CoV-2 variants (dated by TCRdb to about 2021). With regard to the full study: Donors in the vaccine arm were drawn from COV1001, a multicentre, randomized, double-blind, placebo-controlled phase I-IIa trial testing Ad26.COV2.S in healthy adults. A total of some 30 samples were included in the TCR-sequenced set, comprising 19 Ad26.COV2.S vaccine recipients, 5 placebo recipients and 8 SARS-CoV-2 convalescent individuals. Ad26.COV2.S was administered intramuscularly at 5 x 10^10 or 1 x 10^11 viral particles, either as a single shot or as two shots given 56 days apart. Trial participants were randomized into five groups of five: low-dose or high-dose Ad26.COV2.S given once or twice, or placebo on both occasions. Investigators did not know the trial group allocation while performing experiments and assessing outcomes. TCRbeta repertoire sequencing served as the tool for gauging how specific and how broad the SARS-CoV-2-reactive T cell receptors were following Ad26.COV2.S vaccination. Overall study outcomes, separate from this receptor: Non-spike TCR breadth was comparable between vaccine and placebo recipients, consistent with the vaccine containing only spike. The study was not powered for comparison of responses between vaccine doses or regimens. The authors noted that total T cell responses may have been underestimated by the TCR breadth and depth analyses. Ad26.COV2.S recipients had higher spike-specific TCR breadth than placebo recipients (P = 0.0014). Substantial breadth of spike-specific CD8+ and CD4+ T cell responses was reported after vaccination.

In light of the paper, this sample's treatment or condition label describes: 15 to 20 received Ad26.COV2.S at low or high dose, single or two shots; five or six received placebo; per-sample allocation not given. Repertoires of vaccine and placebo recipients were sequenced from samples taken on day 63 after the first injection. Cohort 1b enrolled some 25 adults aged 18-55 years at a single site in Boston, USA, between 29 July and 7 August 2020. As a vaccine, Ad26.COV2.S was a replication-incompetent adenovirus type 26 vector that expressed a prefusion-stabilized SARS-CoV-2 spike protein derived from the original Wuhan strain. The CDR3 holds 13 amino acids from the cysteine to the phenylalanine. Just CDR3 DNA is preserved here, 39 bases in frame from base 1. V loses 3 bases, J loses 7 bases, and the germline ends lie 12 bases apart. According to the germline V gene, CDR1 reads SGHTA and CDR2 reads FQGNSA.

To note about this clone: It lacks a known antigen. No base qualities exist here, and no much larger clone lies one base off it.

TCRbeta CDR3 regions were sequenced with the immunoSEQ Assay. After extraction, genomic DNA underwent amplification by bias-controlled multiplex PCR, followed by high-throughput sequencing. In the paper's pipeline: Collapsing and filtering of sequences were performed to quantify the absolute abundance of each unique TCRbeta CDR3 region. T cell fraction was estimated by normalizing TCRbeta template counts to usable DNA, which was measured by amplifying reference genes present in all nucleated cells. Repertoire TCRs were annotated as SARS-CoV-2-specific when V gene, CDR3 amino acid sequence and J gene were exactly matched to a known reactive TCR set. MIRA supplied the reference SARS-CoV-2 TCR set, which was filtered for enrichment in COVID-19-positive ImmuneCODE repertoires so that public or cross-reactive TCRs were removed. Drawing on the MIRA antigens, annotated TCRs were analysed further at the level of specific ORF or position within ORF. Depth was the summed frequency of annotated unique rearrangements, while breadth was defined as annotated unique rearrangements over total unique productive rearrangements. TCR breadth was compared between groups using two-sided Wilcoxon rank-sum tests. TCRdb provides this immuneACCESS table in a form limited to in-frame rearrangements. Some clones are lacking; in checked studies, under half of them reflect an unresolved V gene, and why the rest are absent is not known. V, J and clone size are taken as reported in that table, and D and trimming were inferred from the DNA itself. Counted in this sample were about 420,000 clones; more than 75% of them appeared once. The ten biggest clones cover 3.6% of the sample.

The sequence was obtained from a person aged 18-60 years who received the Ad26.COV2.S COVID-19 vaccine or a placebo. The chain employs TRBV7-2 and TRBJ2-5; the D gene is unclear. The specimen comprised peripheral blood, sampled in a trial of Ad26.COV2.S vaccine versus placebo. CDR3 sequence: CASSLRMDPTQYF. The nucleotides are TGTGCCAGCAGCTTGCGAATGGATCCGACCCAGTACTTC.